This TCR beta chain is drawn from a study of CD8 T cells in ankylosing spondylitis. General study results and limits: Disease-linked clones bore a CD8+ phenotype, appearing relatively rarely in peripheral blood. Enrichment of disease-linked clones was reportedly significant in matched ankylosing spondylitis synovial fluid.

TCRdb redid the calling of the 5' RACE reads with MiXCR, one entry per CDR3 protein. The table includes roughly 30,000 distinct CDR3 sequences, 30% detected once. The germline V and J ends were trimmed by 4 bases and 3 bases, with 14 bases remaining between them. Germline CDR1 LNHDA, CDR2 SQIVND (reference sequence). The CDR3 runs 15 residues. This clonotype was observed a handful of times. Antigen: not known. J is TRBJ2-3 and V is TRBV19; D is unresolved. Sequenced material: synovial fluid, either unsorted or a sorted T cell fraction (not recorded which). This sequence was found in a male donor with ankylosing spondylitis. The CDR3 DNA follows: TGTGCCAGTAGTACGCTAGAAGACGGAACAGATACGCAGTATTTT. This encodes CASSTLEDGTDTQYF.